Presented here are 4 T cell receptor beta chains from one specimen sequenced in a study of blood T cell repertoires in COVID-19. Assay used: immunoSEQ multiplex PCR; TCRdb lists only in-frame clones, some missing. In the table there are 110,000 to 150,000 clones, about nine tenths of which are singletons. Sequenced material: PBMCs or T cells enriched from blood (not recorded which). The receptor source for this set is a man over 45 who had recovered from COVID-19.

The chain employs TRBV14 and TRBJ2-7; 7 bases are shared with TRBD2. The J segment lost 3 bases and the V segment lost 0 bases, leaving 2 bases of the junction unmatched. The CDR3 extends over 14 amino acids. Germline assignment: CDR1 SGHDN and CDR2 FVKESK. The CDR3 region is CASSQDRTSYEQYF. In nucleotides, the CDR3 is TGTGCCAGCAGCCAAGATCGGACTAGCTACGAGCAGTACTTC. Together with reference TRBV14 and TRBJ2-7, the CDR3 gives the full variable domain: EAGVTQFPSHSVIEKGQTVTLRCDPISGHDNLYWYRRVMGKEIKFLLHFVKESKQDESGMPNNRFLAERTGGTYSTLKVQPAELEDSGVYFCASSQDRTSYEQYFGPGTRLTVT.

V usage is TRBV9 and J usage is TRBJ1-4, with a possible D match to TRBD1 (6 bases). V was cut by 0 bases and J by 7 bases, with 13 bases left in between. Germline lookup yields CDR1 SGDLS and CDR2 YYNGEE. The CDR3 has 15 residues. CDR3 region: CASSVDGRGGEKLFF. The CDR3 DNA reads TGTGCCAGCAGCGTAGACGGCAGGGGCGGTGAAAAACTGTTTTTT.

V is TRBV5-6 and J is TRBJ2-3; 8 positions agree with TRBD1. V shed 3 bases, J shed 1 base, and the junction held 4 bases outside the gene matches. Germline-derived CDR1 and CDR2 are SGHDT and YYEEEE. This CDR3 comprises 15 residues. CDR3 amino acids: CASSSDRGGTDTQYF. Written as DNA, the CDR3 is TGTGCCAGCAGCTCCGACAGGGGAGGCACAGATACGCAGTATTTT.

This clone was seen once. This chain connects TRBV7-8 to TRBJ1-4; 7 positions agree with TRBD1. This CDR3 comprises 15 residues. Germline values: CDR1 SGHVS, CDR2 FQNEAQ. Losses at the gene ends were 2 bases for V and 5 bases for J; bases not matched to a gene: 5. CDR3 residues: CASSLLGQLNEKLFF. The CDR3, as DNA: TGTGCCAGCAGCTTACTGGGACAGCTAAATGAAAAACTGTTTTTT.